Listed here are 20 T cell receptor beta chains from one sample, sequenced in a study of T-cell reconstitution after alpha-beta-depleted transplantation in children. A TCRbeta library incorporating unique molecular identifiers was prepared. MiXCR, run by TCRdb on the PCR reads, gives a single entry per CDR3 protein. The profile shows around 960,000 distinct CDR3 sequences, 25% to 30% of them singletons. Specimen: PBMCs, mostly from graft donor cells, collected 360 days after TCRalphabeta/CD19-depleted stem cell transplant. Receptors originate from a boy in the first two years of life who had a stem cell transplant for SCID, so the T cells may come from the graft donor.

The chain joins TRBV12-3 or TRBV12-4 to TRBJ2-7, with TRBD1 as a possible D gene (6 bases). The CDR3 has 14 amino acids. Trimming cost V 2 bases and J 3 bases, with 11 bases left between them. The CDR3 spells CASSLRTVDYEQYF. The CDR3 DNA reads TGTGCCAGCAGTTTACGGACAGTTGACTACGAGCAGTACTTC.

V usage is TRBV12-3 or TRBV12-4 and J usage is TRBJ2-5; 9 bases line up with TRBD2. The CDR3 length is 15 residues. V shed 6 bases and J 5 bases; nucleotides not matched to a gene: 10. CDR3 in amino acids: CASSYPAGGRETQYF. CDR3 sequence (DNA): TGTGCCAGCAGCTACCCGGCGGGGGGGCGGGAGACCCAGTACTTC.

This clonotype turned up a few times. The chain carries TRBV12-3 or TRBV12-4 and TRBJ2-2; D might be TRBD1 (5 bases). The CDR3 sequence is 15 residues long. V lost 0 bases and J lost 6, with 11 bases in between. CDR3 nucleotide sequence: TGTGCCAGCAGTTTAGCAGGGGATAGGTCCGGGGAGCTGTTTTTT. Its protein product is CASSLAGDRSGELFF.

This clonotype was observed a few times. The genes are TRBV12-3 or TRBV12-4 and TRBJ2-5, with TRBD1 identical over 7 bases. The V and J ends lost 11 bases and 3 bases, in that order; junction bases with no gene match: 9. The CDR3 contains 13 residues. CDR3 amino acids: CAARDRGEETQYF. The CDR3 DNA reads as TGTGCCGCGAGGGACAGAGGGGAAGAGACCCAGTACTTC.

This clonotype was counted a few times. The J gene is TRBJ2-7, the V gene TRBV12-3 or TRBV12-4; TRBD2 agrees at 8 bases. V lost 5 bases and J lost 3; bases outside the gene matches: 9. CDR3 length equals 15 residues. CDR3 loop: CASSDQERGSYEQYF. DNA of the CDR3: TGTGCCAGCAGTGACCAGGAGCGGGGGAGCTACGAGCAGTACTTC.

There are a few counts of this clonotype. This sequence joins TRBV5-1 and TRBJ2-3, with 8 bases aligning to TRBD2. The V segment lost 2 bases and the J segment 4 bases; nucleotides outside the gene matches: 9. The CDR3 totals 16 residues. Germline CDR1 SGHRS, CDR2 YFSETQ. Written as DNA, the CDR3 is TGCGCCAGCAGCTTCGCGGGGGGCGCCCCCCCAGATACGCAGTATTTT. Protein sequence: CASSFAGGAPPDTQYF. The whole variable domain, remainder taken from reference TRBV5-1 and TRBJ2-3, is KAGVTQTPRYLIKTRGQQVTLSCSPISGHRSVSWYQQTPGQGLQFLFEYFSETQRNKGNFPGRFSGRQFSNSRSEMNVSTLELGDSALYLCASSFAGGAPPDTQYFGPGTRLTVL.

This clonotype appeared many times. The chain has TRBV5-1 and TRBJ1-1; tentatively, D is TRBD1 (5 bases). Germline assignment: CDR1 SGHRS and CDR2 YFSETQ. This CDR3 has 13 residues. V lost 2 bases, J lost 1 base, and 6 bases lay in between. The CDR3 spells CASSFQGNTEAFF. For the CDR3, the DNA is TGCGCCAGCAGCTTTCAGGGGAACACTGAAGCTTTCTTT.

The chain is built from TRBV29-1 and TRBJ2-2; no clear D gene. This CDR3 is built from 13 residues. Trimming shortened V by 1 base and J by 7 bases, and 10 bases separated the two germline ends. In germline, CDR1 is SQVTM, CDR2 ANQGSEA. In nucleotides, the CDR3 is TGCAGCGTTGAAGGGCAGTGGGACGGGGAGCTGTTTTTT. Residues: CSVEGQWDGELFF.

This chain uses TRBV7-9 with TRBJ2-7; maybe TRBD1 (8 bases). With 4 bases removed from V and 2 bases from J, the gap between germline ends came to 18 bases. The length of the CDR3 is 16 residues. CDR1 is SEHNR and CDR2 is FQNEAQ in the germline V gene (reference sequence). The CDR3 protein is CASSSGEGTGPYEQYF. DNA of the CDR3: TGTGCCAGCAGCTCCGGGGAGGGGACAGGCCCCTACGAGCAGTACTTC.

The chain carries TRBV12-3 or TRBV12-4 and TRBJ2-5, with 7 bases aligning to TRBD1. The CDR3 sequence is 14 residues long. Trimming at V came to 6 bases and at J to 1 base, leaving 5 bases not matched to a gene. CDR3 sequence (DNA): TGTGCCAGCAGCCAGGGACAGACCCAAGAGACCCAGTACTTC. Protein product: CASSQGQTQETQYF.

The chain joins TRBV24-1 to TRBJ2-3; TRBD2 agrees at 8 bases. The germline V gene encodes CDR1 KGHDR and CDR2 SFDVKD. The CDR3 totals 16 residues. Trimming cost V 1 base and J 2 bases; bases outside gene matches: 4. CDR3: CATSDFTSGTTDTQYF. The CDR3 DNA sequence: TGTGCCACCAGTGATTTTACTAGCGGAACCACAGATACGCAGTATTTT.

The rearrangement joins TRBV20-1 to TRBJ2-1; D is ambiguous. This CDR3 spans 11 amino acids. Trimming took off 1 base at V and 7 bases at J, with 5 bases between the two ends. CDR1 and CDR2 (germline): DFQATT, SNEGSKA (reference sequence). The DNA for the CDR3 is TGCAGTGCTAGAGTCGTTAATGAGCAGTTCTTC. Translated: CSARVVNEQFF.

The gene calls are TRBV6-5 and TRBJ2-3; the D is unclear. Germline assignment: CDR1 MNHEY and CDR2 SVGAGI. CDR3 length: 16 residues. V was shortened by 4 bases and J by 0 bases, with 14 bases between the two germline ends. This CDR3 is CASSWNGLGSTDTQYF. The CDR3 DNA follows: TGTGCCAGCAGTTGGAACGGGTTGGGGAGCACAGATACGCAGTATTTT.

This clonotype was counted between two and nine times. The chain recombines TRBV24-1 with TRBJ1-5; D is ambiguous. The V end was cut by 6 bases, the J end by 5 bases, with 13 bases between. The CDR3 runs to 14 residues. Per the germline V gene, CDR1 is KGHDR and CDR2 is SFDVKD. The CDR3 is CATSPGKGHQPQHF. CDR3 DNA sequence: TGTGCCACCAGTCCCGGGAAGGGTCATCAGCCCCAGCATTTT.

With respect to this clonotype: A read error may produce the germline difference seen at one junction end. The chain recombines TRBV9 with TRBJ2-1; D may be TRBD2 (5 bases). Germline lookup yields CDR1 SGDLS and CDR2 YYNGEE. This CDR3 has 11 amino acids. The CDR3 DNA reads TGTGCCAGCAGTGTAGGACTGGAGCAGTTCTTC. It is translated as CASSVGLEQFF.

The chain's CDR3 is CASSFSPGAPGEKLFF. The DNA of the CDR3 is TGTGCCAGCAGTTTTAGTCCGGGGGCGCCCGGTGAAAAACTGTTTTTT. V usage is TRBV12-3 or TRBV12-4 and J usage is TRBJ1-4, with D possibly being TRBD1 (6 bases). V dropped 3 bases and J dropped 7 bases, with 18 bases sitting between them. The CDR3 covers 16 residues.

The CDR3 is CASSPGQGWMNTEAFF. In DNA form, the CDR3 reads TGTGCCAGCAGTCCCGGACAGGGATGGATGAACACTGAAGCTTTCTTT. V gene TRBV27 combines with J gene TRBJ1-1; 8 bases line up with TRBD1. V trimming: 5 bases; J trimming: 0 bases; junction bases outside the gene matches: 8. The CDR3 spans 16 residues. Germline assignment: CDR1 MNHEY and CDR2 SMNVEV (reference sequence).

This chain joins TRBV5-6 and TRBJ1-3; TRBD1 is a possible D gene (5 bases). The V end lost 0 bases, the J end lost 4 bases, and 8 bases lay between the germline ends. Germline CDR1 reads SGHDT; CDR2 reads YYEEEE. The CDR3 loop spans 14 amino acids. This CDR3 reads CASSLEGFGNTIYF. In DNA, the CDR3 is TGTGCCAGCAGCTTGGAGGGGTTCGGAAACACCATATATTTT.

The CDR3 DNA reads TGTGCCAGCAGTTTAGAAAGGACTAGCAGCGAGCAGTACTTC. Translated, it gives CASSLERTSSEQYF. V and J are TRBV12-3 or TRBV12-4 and TRBJ2-7; TRBD2 matches 8 bases. The V and J ends lost 1 base and 6 bases, in that order; junction bases with no gene match: 5. The CDR3 totals 14 residues.

This clonotype was seen only a few times. V is TRBV12-3 or TRBV12-4 and J is TRBJ2-7; a possible D gene is TRBD1 (6 bases). V was trimmed by 1 base and J by 5 bases, leaving 12 bases between them. The CDR3 runs 14 residues. This CDR3 is CASSLERHRDEQYF. The CDR3 DNA reads TGTGCCAGCAGTTTAGAAAGGCACAGGGACGAGCAGTACTTC.